This T cell receptor (beta chain) was sequenced for a study of OX40 agonist ivuxolimab in advanced cancers. There are 14 residues in the CDR3. Germline CDR1 and CDR2: MNHNS and SASEGT. V dropped 10 bases and J dropped 3 bases, with 19 bases sitting between them. The assay was immunoSEQ multiplex PCR, and TCRdb's table has in-frame clones only and misses some. The data show about 100,000 clones, with 90% seen just once and under 2% held by the top ten. Study results and limitations: Within 6 weeks, CD4+ and CD8+ blood T cells expanded clonally at 0.1 to 3.0 mg/kg. More expanded clones were seen, on average, in CD8+ T cells than in CD4+.

Note on this clone: The antigen is unknown.

This TCR came from an adult with an advanced solid tumor such as melanoma, head and neck, liver or kidney cancer. The chain employs TRBV6-1 and TRBJ2-7, with D perhaps matching TRBD2 (6 bases). Material: CD4+ or CD8+ T cells sorted from blood, obtained in a trial of the OX40 agonist ivuxolimab. CDR3 sequence reads: CATMRDGSIYEQYF. The CDR3 bases are TGTGCCACCATGAGGGACGGGAGCATCTACGAGCAGTACTTC.